These 29 T cell receptor beta chains share one sample of origin, sequenced in a study of cytomegalovirus exposure and HLA in healthy donors. The PCR ran on 60 Vbeta and 13 Jbeta primers. Sequencing was performed with immunoSEQ multiplex PCR; in TCRdb, only in-frame clones are kept and a portion is missing. The repertoire holds fewer than 200,000 clones, with just under 80% as singletons. The sample consisted of PBMCs. The receptors were sampled from a female donor in good health and CMV-seronegative.

The CDR3 spells CASSLVSGAGNIQYF. The CDR3 region has the DNA TGTGCCAGCAGCTTAGTTTCAGGGGCAGGAAACATTCAGTACTTC. The chain employs TRBV7-9 and TRBJ2-4; possible D gene TRBD1, 6 bases. With 1 base removed from V and 6 bases from J, the gap between germline ends came to 13 bases. CDR1 is SEHNR, CDR2 FQNEAQ, per germline (reference sequence). This CDR3 has 15 residues.

The chain is built from TRBV2 and TRBJ1-5; weak D call: TRBD1 (5 bases). The germline V gene has CDR1 SNHLY and CDR2 FYNNEI. Trimming took 6 bases from V and 6 from J, leaving 12 bases between them. CDR3 length equals 13 residues. DNA for the CDR3: TGTGCCAGCAGGGGGGGGGTTTTTCAGCCCCAGCATTTT. This sequence encodes CASRGGVFQPQHF.

This rearrangement joins TRBV28 to TRBJ2-1; weak D call: TRBD2 (5 bases). The V end lost 5 bases, the J end lost 3 bases, and 14 bases lay between the germline ends. Germline loops: CDR1 MDHEN, CDR2 SYDVKM. This CDR3 is 15 amino acids long. The chain's CDR3 is CASSPQNGGYNEQFF. CDR3 DNA: TGTGCCAGCAGTCCGCAGAATGGAGGCTACAATGAGCAGTTCTTC.

V is TRBV4-1 and J is TRBJ2-3; perhaps TRBD2 as D (6 bases). The CDR3 runs to 17 residues. Germline values: CDR1 MGHRA, CDR2 YSYEKL. Trimming removed 3 bases at V and 2 bases at J, with 18 bases between. This CDR3 is CASSQASMGGPTDTQYF. The CDR3 DNA follows: TGCGCCAGCAGCCAGGCATCTATGGGGGGTCCCACAGATACGCAGTATTTT.

This sequence joins TRBV5-1 and TRBJ2-3, with 8 bases identical to TRBD1. The ends lost 0 bases at V and 5 bases at J; junction bases unmatched: 5. CDR1 and CDR2 from the germline V gene are SGHRS and YFSETQ. The CDR3 runs to 15 residues. The CDR3, as DNA: TGCGCCAGCAGCTTGGAACAGGGGGTTGGAGATACGCAGTATTTT. It codes for CASSLEQGVGDTQYF.

The chain links TRBV10-3 to TRBJ1-2; D possibly corresponds to TRBD1 (5 bases). The CDR3 is 15 residues long. The V gene's germline CDR1 is ENHRY and CDR2 SYGVKD. V dropped 2 bases and J dropped 1 base, with 11 bases sitting between them. This CDR3 is CAISEAGPNNYGYTF. CDR3 coding DNA: TGTGCCATCAGTGAGGCAGGGCCGAATAACTATGGCTACACCTTC.

V and J are TRBV6-5 and TRBJ1-2; 7 nucleotides match TRBD1. Germline assignment: CDR1 MNHEY and CDR2 SVGAGI. This CDR3 region has 14 residues. Unmatched junction bases numbered 7, after V lost 5 bases and J lost 4 bases. This chain's CDR3 is CASSRRDRGYGYTF. DNA of the CDR3: TGTGCCAGCAGTCGCCGGGACAGAGGCTATGGCTACACCTTC.

The V call is TRBV15, the J call TRBJ2-1; possibly TRBD1 for D (6 bases). Trimming pared 5 bases from V and 5 bases from J, leaving 10 bases between. This CDR3 is 13 amino acids long. Germline lookup yields CDR1 LNHNV and CDR2 YYDKDF (reference sequence). The CDR3 DNA sequence: TGTGCCACCAGCGTCTACAGGGACAATGAGCAGTTCTTC. Translated, it gives CATSVYRDNEQFF.

The chain links TRBV15 to TRBJ2-1; D unclear. The germline V gene has CDR1 LNHNV and CDR2 YYDKDF (reference sequence). Trimming removed 3 bases from V and 6 bases from J, with 12 bases in between. This CDR3 is 14 amino acids long. The CDR3 loop is CATSRVPASNEQFF. The CDR3 nucleotides are TGTGCCACCAGCAGGGTTCCCGCTAGCAATGAGCAGTTCTTC. The whole variable domain, remainder taken from reference TRBV15 and TRBJ2-1, is DAMVIQNPRYQVTQFGKPVTLSCSQTLNHNVMYWYQQKSSQAPKLLFHYYDKDFNNEADTPDNFQSRRPNTSFCFLDIRSPGLGDTAMYLCATSRVPASNEQFFGPGTRLTVL.

V usage is TRBV9 and J usage is TRBJ2-7, with a tentative D call TRBD2 (7 bases). V lost 0 bases and J lost 1, with 11 bases in between. The CDR3 length is 15 residues. Germline V gives CDR1 SGDLS, CDR2 YYNGEE. CDR3 nucleotide sequence: TGTGCCAGCAGCGTAGGAGGGGGGGTATCCTACGAGCAGTACTTC. Its translation is CASSVGGGVSYEQYF.

This sequence joins TRBV11-3 and TRBJ2-1; D is perhaps TRBD2 (6 bases). The CDR3 length is 14 residues. Trimming pared 4 bases from V and 8 bases from J, leaving 15 bases between. In germline, CDR1 is SGHNT, CDR2 YENEEA. The CDR3 region is CASSYRGMSDEQFF. DNA for the CDR3: TGTGCCAGCAGCTACCGGGGGATGTCCGATGAGCAGTTCTTC. Full variable domain (remainder filled in from reference TRBV11-3 and TRBJ2-1): EAGVVQSPRYKIIEKKQPVAFWCNPISGHNTLYWYLQNLGQGPELLIRYENEEAVDDSQLPKDRFSAERLKGVDSTLKIQPAELGDSAVYLCASSYRGMSDEQFFGPGTRLTVL.

The CDR3 DNA reads as TGTGCCAGCAGCTTAGCCGGGACAAGTAATAGTTCACCCCTCCACTTT. Its protein is CASSLAGTSNSSPLHF. V gene TRBV7-8 combines with J gene TRBJ1-6; D perhaps matches TRBD1 (6 bases). The germline V gene encodes CDR1 SGHVS and CDR2 FQNEAQ. Between the trimmed V and J ends, which lost 0 bases and 9 bases, there was a span of 15 bases. The CDR3 totals 16 residues.

The V call is TRBV18, the J call TRBJ2-7; 8 bases fit TRBD1. With V trimmed by 7 bases and J by 3 bases, 5 bases remained unmatched. Germline assignment: CDR1 KGHSH and CDR2 LQKENI. The CDR3 totals 13 residues. The CDR3 here is CASFQGALYEQYF. Written as DNA, the CDR3 is TGTGCCAGCTTTCAGGGGGCACTCTACGAGCAGTACTTC.

This chain links TRBV15 with TRBJ1-1, with D hard to call. V lost 3 bases to trimming and J lost 0 bases, with 14 bases between them. Germline CDR1 is LNHNV and CDR2 is YYDKDF (reference sequence). This CDR3 spans 16 amino acids. CDR3 in DNA: TGTGCCACCAGCAGGGGCTCTATCGGTTTGAACACTGAAGCTTTCTTT. Residues: CATSRGSIGLNTEAFF.

The chain links TRBV27 to TRBJ2-5; D ambiguous. The DNA end is more similar to TRBJ2-7, so the J call may be wrong. This CDR3 region has 12 residues. Germline CDR1 and CDR2: MNHEY and SMNVEV (reference sequence). CDR3 sequence reads: CASSSSTLEQYF. CDR3 nucleotides: TGTGCCAGCAGTTCAAGCACCCTCGAGCAGTACTTC.

The gene calls are TRBV7-2 and TRBJ1-2, with 8 bases matching TRBD1. CDR1 SGHTA and CDR2 FQGNSA come from the germline V gene. This CDR3 is built from 14 residues. V dropped 5 bases and J dropped 8; count of bases not matched to a gene: 10. The CDR3 loop reads CASSTSQGAQGYTF. Here the CDR3 DNA reads TGTGCCAGCAGCACCTCCCAGGGGGCGCAAGGCTACACCTTC.

The chain carries TRBV30 and TRBJ2-1; 9 bases fit TRBD1. The V and J ends lost 3 bases and 0 bases, in that order; junction bases with no gene match: 15. The CDR3 spans 19 residues. Germline V gene sequence: CDR1 GTSNPN, CDR2 SVGIG (reference sequence). The CDR3 bases are TGTGCCTGGAGGGCCAGGACAGGGGCCTCCTCTCCCTCCTACAATGAGCAGTTCTTC. Its translation is CAWRARTGASSPSYNEQFF.

The genes are TRBV19 and TRBJ1-4, with D possibly TRBD1 on 5 matching bases. Germline lookup yields CDR1 LNHDA and CDR2 SQIVND (reference sequence). The CDR3 loop spans 17 amino acids. Trimming shortened V by 5 bases and J by 0 bases, and 16 bases separated the two germline ends. The CDR3 loop reads CASSPLGGRATNEKLFF. The CDR3 region has the DNA TGTGCCAGTAGTCCCTTGGGGGGTCGAGCAACTAATGAAAAACTGTTTTTT.

V is TRBV5-5 and J is TRBJ1-5; perhaps TRBD1 as D (6 bases). Per germline, CDR1 SGHKS and CDR2 YYEKEE (reference sequence). Trimming removed 3 bases at V and 9 bases at J, with 16 bases between. The CDR3 runs 14 residues. CDR3 amino acids: CASSYEGGARPQHF. The CDR3 DNA reads as TGTGCCAGCAGCTACGAGGGGGGGGCACGGCCCCAGCATTTT.

J is TRBJ1-4 and V is TRBV4-2; 10 bases are a match to TRBD1. Germline CDR1 reads LGHNA; CDR2 reads YNFKEQ. The CDR3 runs to 14 residues. The J segment lost 8 bases and the V segment lost 4 bases, leaving 4 bases of the junction unmatched. The CDR3 loop reads CASSPDRGGEKLFF. CDR3 sequence (DNA): TGTGCCAGCAGCCCGGACAGGGGGGGCGAAAAACTGTTTTTT.

This clone was counted a few times. The V and J genes are TRBV9 and TRBJ1-2; TRBD1 aligns across 7 bases. Trimming at V came to 3 bases and at J to 8 bases, leaving 25 bases not matched to a gene. The CDR3 spans 19 residues. CDR1 is SGDLS, CDR2 YYNGEE, per germline. In DNA form, the CDR3 reads TGTGCCAGCAGCGCCCAGACAGGGACGGGCCGGATCGGATTCAGGGGCTACACCTTC. This codes for CASSAQTGTGRIGFRGYTF.

The V and J genes are TRBV7-2 and TRBJ2-1, with D possibly matching TRBD2 (7 bases). The CDR3 totals 16 residues. CDR1 SGHTA and CDR2 FQGNSA come from the germline V gene. Between the trimmed V and J ends, which lost 5 bases and 5 bases, there was a span of 19 bases. Here the CDR3 DNA reads TGTGCCAGCAGCACGTGGGCGGGGGCGAGGAACAATGAGCAGTTCTTC. Protein product: CASSTWAGARNNEQFF. Complete variable domain (other parts from reference TRBV7-2 and TRBJ2-1): GAGVSQSPSNKVTEKGKDVELRCDPISGHTALYWYRQSLGQGLEFLIYFQGNSAPDKSGLPSDRFSAERTGGSVSTLTIQRTQQEDSAVYLCASSTWAGARNNEQFFGPGTRLTVL.

V is TRBV7-9 and J is TRBJ1-1; D gene unclear. CDR1 is SEHNR, CDR2 FQNEAQ, per germline (reference sequence). The CDR3 covers 17 residues. V lost 2 bases and J 2 bases, leaving 18 bases between the germline ends. The CDR3 loop reads CASSLPMSARLNTEAFF. DNA for the CDR3: TGTGCCAGCAGCTTACCTATGTCGGCCAGGTTAAACACTGAAGCTTTCTTT.

The chain recombines TRBV5-1 with TRBJ2-3; D perhaps matches TRBD1 (6 bases). The CDR3 totals 17 residues. Trimming cost V 0 bases and J 2 bases, with 16 bases left between them. In germline, CDR1 is SGHRS, CDR2 YFSETQ. CDR3 protein: CASSLEVGQPNTDTQYF. The CDR3 bases are TGCGCCAGCAGCTTGGAGGTGGGACAACCTAACACAGATACGCAGTATTTT.

The chain is built from TRBV27 and TRBJ2-3; D possibly corresponds to TRBD1 (6 bases). Trimming cost V 8 bases and J 0 bases, with 18 bases left between them. The CDR3 sequence is 16 residues long. Germline V gene data show CDR1 as MNHEY and CDR2 as SMNVEV (reference sequence). The CDR3 coding sequence is TGTGCCAGCGGAACATCACACAGGGCCAGCACAGATACGCAGTATTTT. It specifies CASGTSHRASTDTQYF.

The CDR3 here is CASSYGPSYNEQFF. The CDR3, as DNA: TGTGCCAGCAGTTACGGGCCCTCCTACAATGAGCAGTTCTTC. The chain uses TRBV6-5 and TRBJ2-1; D is ambiguous. The CDR3 runs to 14 residues. V lost 2 bases to trimming and J lost 0 bases, with 5 bases between them. Germline V gene sequence: CDR1 MNHEY, CDR2 SVGAGI.

V usage is TRBV5-1 and J usage is TRBJ1-2, with a tentative D call TRBD1 (5 bases). Deletions cut 5 bases from V and 4 bases from J, with 12 bases between. Per the germline V gene, CDR1 is SGHRS and CDR2 is YFSETQ. The CDR3 has 13 residues. The CDR3 DNA follows: TGCGCCAGCAGTCAAACGGGGGTCTATGGCTACACCTTC. This gives the protein CASSQTGVYGYTF.

This clone was seen a handful of times. The rearrangement links TRBV29-1 to TRBJ1-2; possible D gene TRBD1, 5 bases. Germline-derived CDR1 and CDR2 are SQVTM and ANQGSEA. V was shortened by 7 bases and J by 7 bases, with 13 bases between the two germline ends. The CDR3 loop spans 11 amino acids. Here the CDR3 reads CSGGGTRGYTF. CDR3 sequence (DNA): TGCAGCGGGGGCGGGACGCGTGGCTACACCTTC.

This chain connects TRBV6-5 to TRBJ1-6; maybe TRBD1 (5 bases). CDR1 and CDR2 from the germline V gene are MNHEY and SVGAGI. This CDR3 is 13 amino acids long. The V end was cut by 6 bases, the J end by 8 bases, with 11 bases between. The CDR3 DNA reads as TGTGCCAGCAGGCATGACAGTTATTCACCCCTCCACTTT. As protein: CASRHDSYSPLHF.